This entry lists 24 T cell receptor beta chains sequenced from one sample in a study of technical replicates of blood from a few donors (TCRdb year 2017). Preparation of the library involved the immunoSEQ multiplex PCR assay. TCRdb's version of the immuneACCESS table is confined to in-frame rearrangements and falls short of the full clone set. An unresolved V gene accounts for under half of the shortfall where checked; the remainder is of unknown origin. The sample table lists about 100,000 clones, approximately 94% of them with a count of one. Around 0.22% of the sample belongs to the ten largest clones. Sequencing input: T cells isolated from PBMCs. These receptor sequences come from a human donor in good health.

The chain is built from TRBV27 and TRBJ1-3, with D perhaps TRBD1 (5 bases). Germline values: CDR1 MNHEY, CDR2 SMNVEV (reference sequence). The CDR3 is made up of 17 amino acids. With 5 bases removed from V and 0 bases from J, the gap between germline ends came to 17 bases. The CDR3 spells CASSDLSMGGSGNTIYF. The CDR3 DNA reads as TGTGCCAGCAGTGACTTGAGTATGGGGGGCTCTGGAAACACCATATATTTT.

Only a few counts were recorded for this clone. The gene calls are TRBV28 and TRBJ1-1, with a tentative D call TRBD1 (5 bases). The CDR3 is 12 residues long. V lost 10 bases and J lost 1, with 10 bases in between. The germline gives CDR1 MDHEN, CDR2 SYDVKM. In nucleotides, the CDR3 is TGTGCCATCCAAGACAGGAACACTGAAGCTTTCTTT. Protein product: CAIQDRNTEAFF.

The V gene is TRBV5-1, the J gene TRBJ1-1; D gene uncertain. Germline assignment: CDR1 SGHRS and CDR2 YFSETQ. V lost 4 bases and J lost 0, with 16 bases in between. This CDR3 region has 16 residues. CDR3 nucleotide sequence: TGCGCCAGCAGCCCTAAGTGGGCGGGCGTGAACACTGAAGCTTTCTTT. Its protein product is CASSPKWAGVNTEAFF. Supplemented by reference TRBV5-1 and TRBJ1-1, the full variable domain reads KAGVTQTPRYLIKTRGQQVTLSCSPISGHRSVSWYQQTPGQGLQFLFEYFSETQRNKGNFPGRFSGRQFSNSRSEMNVSTLELGDSALYLCASSPKWAGVNTEAFFGQGTRLTVV.

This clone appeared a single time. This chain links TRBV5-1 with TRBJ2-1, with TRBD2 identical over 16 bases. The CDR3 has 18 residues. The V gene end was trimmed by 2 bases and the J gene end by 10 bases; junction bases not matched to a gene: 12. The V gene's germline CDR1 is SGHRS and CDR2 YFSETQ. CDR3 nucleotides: TGCGCCAGCAGCTTTGGTGCAGGGACTAGCGGGAGGGTGATCGAGCAGTTCTTC. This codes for CASSFGAGTSGRVIEQFF.

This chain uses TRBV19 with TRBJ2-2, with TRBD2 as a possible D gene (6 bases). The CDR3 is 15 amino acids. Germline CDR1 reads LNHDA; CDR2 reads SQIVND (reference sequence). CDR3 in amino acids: CAISAGNMNTGELFF. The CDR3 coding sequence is TGTGCTATATCAGCGGGCAACATGAACACCGGGGAGCTGTTTTTT.

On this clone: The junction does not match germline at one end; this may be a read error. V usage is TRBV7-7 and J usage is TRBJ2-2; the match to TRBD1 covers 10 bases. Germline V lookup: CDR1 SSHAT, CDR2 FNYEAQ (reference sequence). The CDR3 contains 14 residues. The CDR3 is CASSRTGGTGELFF. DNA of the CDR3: TGTGCTAGCAGCCGGACAGGGGGCACCGGGGAGCTGTTTTTT. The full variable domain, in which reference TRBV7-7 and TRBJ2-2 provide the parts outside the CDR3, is GAGVSQSPRYKVTKRGQDVTLRCDPISSHATLYWYQQALGQGPEFLTYFNYEAQPDKSGLPSDRFSAERPEGSISTLTIQRTEQRDSAMYRCASSRTGGTGELFFGEGSRLTVL.

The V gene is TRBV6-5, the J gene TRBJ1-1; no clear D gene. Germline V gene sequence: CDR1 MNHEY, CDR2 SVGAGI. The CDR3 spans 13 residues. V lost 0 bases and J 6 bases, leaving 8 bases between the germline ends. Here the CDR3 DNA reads TGTGCCAGCAGTTACTCGAGACTAGCTGAAGCTTTCTTT. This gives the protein CASSYSRLAEAFF.

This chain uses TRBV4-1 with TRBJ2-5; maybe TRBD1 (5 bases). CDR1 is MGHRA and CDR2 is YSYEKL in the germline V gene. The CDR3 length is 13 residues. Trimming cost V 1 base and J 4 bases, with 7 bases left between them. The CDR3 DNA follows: TGCGCCAGCAGCCAAGGGGGCTTAGAGACCCAGTACTTC. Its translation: CASSQGGLETQYF.

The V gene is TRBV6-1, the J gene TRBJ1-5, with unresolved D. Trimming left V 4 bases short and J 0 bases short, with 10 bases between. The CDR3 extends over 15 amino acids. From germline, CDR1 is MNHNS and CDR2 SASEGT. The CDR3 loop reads CASSVAGYSNQPQHF. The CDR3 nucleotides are TGTGCCAGCAGTGTCGCCGGTTATAGCAATCAGCCCCAGCATTTT.

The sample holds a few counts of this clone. For the CDR3, the DNA is TGTGCCAGCAGCTTATTGGGACAGGGGGCAACTGAAGCTTTCTTT. This codes for CASSLLGQGATEAFF. The gene calls are TRBV7-3 and TRBJ1-1; 12 positions agree with TRBD1. The V gene's germline CDR1 is SGHTA and CDR2 FQGTGA. CDR3 length: 15 amino acids. The ends lost 2 bases at V and 5 bases at J; junction bases unmatched: 3.

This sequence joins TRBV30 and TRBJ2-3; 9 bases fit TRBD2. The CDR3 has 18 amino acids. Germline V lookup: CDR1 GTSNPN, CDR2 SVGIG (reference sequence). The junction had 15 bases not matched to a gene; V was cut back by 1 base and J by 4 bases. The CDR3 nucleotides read TGTGCCTGGAGTGGAGCAGCGGGGGGCGCTAATATGGCAGATACGCAGTATTTT. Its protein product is CAWSGAAGGANMADTQYF.

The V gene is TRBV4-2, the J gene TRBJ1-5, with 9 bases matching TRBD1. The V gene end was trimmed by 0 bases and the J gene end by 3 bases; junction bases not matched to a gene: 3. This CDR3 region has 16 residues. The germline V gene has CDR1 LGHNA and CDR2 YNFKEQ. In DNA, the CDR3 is TGTGCCAGCAGCCAAGAGGACAGGGGATACAATCAGCCCCAGCATTTT. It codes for CASSQEDRGYNQPQHF.

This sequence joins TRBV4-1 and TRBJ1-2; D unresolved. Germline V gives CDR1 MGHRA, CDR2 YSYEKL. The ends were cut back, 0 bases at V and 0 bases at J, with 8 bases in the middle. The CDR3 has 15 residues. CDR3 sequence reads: CASSQEQEANYGYTF. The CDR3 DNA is TGCGCCAGCAGCCAAGAGCAGGAAGCTAACTATGGCTACACCTTC.

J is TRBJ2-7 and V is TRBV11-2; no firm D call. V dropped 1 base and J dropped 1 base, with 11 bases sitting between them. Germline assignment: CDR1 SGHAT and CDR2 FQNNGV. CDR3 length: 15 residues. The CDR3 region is CASSLVGQHSYEQYF. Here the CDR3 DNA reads TGTGCCAGCAGCTTAGTTGGGCAGCATTCCTACGAGCAGTACTTC.

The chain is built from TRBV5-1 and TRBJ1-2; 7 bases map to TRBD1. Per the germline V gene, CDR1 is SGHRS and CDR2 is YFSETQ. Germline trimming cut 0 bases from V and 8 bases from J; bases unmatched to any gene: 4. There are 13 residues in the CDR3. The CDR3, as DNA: TGCGCCAGCAGCTTGGATAGGGGGCGCGGCTACACCTTC. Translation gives CASSLDRGRGYTF.

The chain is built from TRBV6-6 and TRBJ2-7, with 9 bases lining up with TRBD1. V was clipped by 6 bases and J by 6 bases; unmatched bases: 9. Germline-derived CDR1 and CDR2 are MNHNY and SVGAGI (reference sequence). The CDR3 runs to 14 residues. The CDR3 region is CASSLPTGGGEQYF. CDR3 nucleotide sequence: TGTGCCAGCAGCCTACCTACAGGGGGCGGCGAGCAGTACTTC.

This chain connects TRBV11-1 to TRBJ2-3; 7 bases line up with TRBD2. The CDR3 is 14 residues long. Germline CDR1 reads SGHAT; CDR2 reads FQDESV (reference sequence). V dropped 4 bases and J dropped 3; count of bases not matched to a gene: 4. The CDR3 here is CASSSYGGTDTQYF. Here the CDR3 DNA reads TGTGCCAGCAGCTCCTACGGGGGGACAGATACGCAGTATTTT.

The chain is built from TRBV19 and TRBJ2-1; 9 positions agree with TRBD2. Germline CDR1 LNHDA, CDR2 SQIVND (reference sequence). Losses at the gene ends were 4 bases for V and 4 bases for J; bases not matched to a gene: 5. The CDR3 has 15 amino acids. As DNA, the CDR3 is TGTGCCAGTAGTAGACTAGCGGCGCTTTACAATGAGCAGTTCTTC. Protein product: CASSRLAALYNEQFF.

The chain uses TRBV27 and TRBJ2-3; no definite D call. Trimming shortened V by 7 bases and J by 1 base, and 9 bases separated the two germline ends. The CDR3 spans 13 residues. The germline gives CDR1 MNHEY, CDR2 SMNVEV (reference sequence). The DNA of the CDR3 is TGTGCCAGCAATACTCCCGGCACAGATACGCAGTATTTT. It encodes CASNTPGTDTQYF.

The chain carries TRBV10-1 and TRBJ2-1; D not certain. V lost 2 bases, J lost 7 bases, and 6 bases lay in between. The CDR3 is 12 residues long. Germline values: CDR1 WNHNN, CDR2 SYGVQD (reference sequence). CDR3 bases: TGCGCCAGCAGTGAGCCCATGAATGAGCAGTTCTTC. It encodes CASSEPMNEQFF.

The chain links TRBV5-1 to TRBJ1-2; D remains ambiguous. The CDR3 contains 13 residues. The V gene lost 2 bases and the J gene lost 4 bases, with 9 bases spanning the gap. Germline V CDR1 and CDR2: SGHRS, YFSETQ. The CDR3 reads CASSLEGTYGYTF. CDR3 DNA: TGCGCCAGCAGCTTAGAGGGTACCTATGGCTACACCTTC.

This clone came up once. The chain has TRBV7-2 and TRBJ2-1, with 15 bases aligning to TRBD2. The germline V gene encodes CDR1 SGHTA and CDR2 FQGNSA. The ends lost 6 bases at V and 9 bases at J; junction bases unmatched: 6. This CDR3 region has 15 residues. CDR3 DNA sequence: TGTGCCAGCAGGTGGACTAGCGGGGGGGCCTCTGAGCAGTTCTTC. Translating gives CASRWTSGGASEQFF.

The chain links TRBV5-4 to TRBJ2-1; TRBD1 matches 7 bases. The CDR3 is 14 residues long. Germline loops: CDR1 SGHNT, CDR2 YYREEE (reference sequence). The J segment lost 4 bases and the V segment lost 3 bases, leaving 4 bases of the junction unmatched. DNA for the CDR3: TGTGCCAGCAGCTGGGCCAGGGGGTACAATGAGCAGTTCTTC. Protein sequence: CASSWARGYNEQFF.

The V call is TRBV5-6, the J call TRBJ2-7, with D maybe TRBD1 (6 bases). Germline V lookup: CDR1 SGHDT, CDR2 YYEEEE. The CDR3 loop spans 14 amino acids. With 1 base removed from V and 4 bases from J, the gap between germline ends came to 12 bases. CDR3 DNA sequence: TGTGCCAGCAGCTTGACAGGGTCCCCTTACGAGCAGTACTTC. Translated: CASSLTGSPYEQYF. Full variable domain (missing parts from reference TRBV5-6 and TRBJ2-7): DAGVTQSPTHLIKTRGQQVTLRCSPKSGHDTVSWYQQALGQGPQFIFQYYEEEERQRGNFPDRFSGHQFPNYSSELNVNALLLGDSALYLCASSLTGSPYEQYFGPGTRLTVT.